At least ten counts were recorded for the clone carrying this T cell receptor (beta chain). Its antigen is unidentified. Time point denoted: persistent/refractory GD, antithyroid drugs over 5 years with positive TRAb. The TCR library was made from RNA extracted from PBMCs. With EDTA tubes as the receptacles, 7 to 9 milliliters of peripheral blood were drawn. This record belongs to a study of regulatory T cells in long-lasting Graves disease. Study-level results: Persistent Graves' patients showed less TCR diversity than newly diagnosed patients showed. Persistent patients had a count of shared public clonotypes (around 2,500) that exceeded that of new patients (966). Persistent disease samples used TRBV28, TRBJ1-2 and TRBJ2-5 preferentially.

Building of the TCR beta libraries involved iRepertoire HTBI primers and Arm-PCR of CDR3 regions. MiXCR was run by TCRdb on the multiplex PCR reads, yielding one entry per CDR3 protein. Of 400,000 or so distinct CDR3 sequences in the sample, about a quarter were seen once. Per the germline V gene, CDR1 is SGHDN and CDR2 is FVKESK. This CDR3 has 13 amino acids. V dropped 6 bases and J dropped 2 bases, with 10 bases sitting between them. Source: peripheral blood mononuclear cells (PBMCs), taken when the disease was refractory, from a patient treated with antithyroid drugs. The gene calls are TRBV14 and TRBJ1-2; D unresolved. The TCR comes from a female donor with Graves disease. The CDR3 DNA sequence: TGTGCCAGCAGAGTAGGAGGGAACTATGGCTACACCTTC. It is translated as CASRVGGNYGYTF. The entire variable domain, with the rest obtained from reference TRBV14 and TRBJ1-2, is as follows: EAGVTQFPSHSVIEKGQTVTLRCDPISGHDNLYWYRRVMGKEIKFLLHFVKESKQDESGMPNNRFLAERTGGTYSTLKVQPAELEDSGVYFCASRVGGNYGYTFGSGTRLTVV.